The next 18 T cell receptor beta chains were all read from a single sample in a study of neurological immune-mediated disorders. Time point described: longitudinal time-point 3. TCRdb independently ran MiXCR on the 5' RACE reads; one entry per CDR3 protein. This sample carries around 49,000 distinct CDR3 sequences, roughly 13% of them seen once, and the ten largest clones take approximately 9%. Sequencing was performed on PBMCs. These receptors were taken from a male donor with HTLV-1-associated myelopathy (HAM/TSP).

This clonotype was seen many times. DNA of the CDR3: TGTGCCAGCAGCCCACACTCTGCCTTCCTAGCGGGGGGAGACAATGAGCAGTTCTTC. It translates to CASSPHSAFLAGGDNEQFF. J is TRBJ2-1 and V is TRBV21-1; the D segment call TRBD2 is taken from the table without a DNA check. TRBV21-1 is a pseudogene locus. CDR3 size: 19 residues.

This clonotype occurred many times. The rearrangement links TRBV28 to TRBJ1-5; 9 bases fit TRBD1. CDR1 is MDHEN and CDR2 is SYDVKM in the germline V gene. V was pared by 5 bases and J by 1 base, with 3 bases of the junction left unmatched. This CDR3 is 15 amino acids long. The CDR3 nucleotides are TGTGCCAGCAGTCCGGGACAGGGAAGCAATCAGCCCCAGCATTTT. The encoded protein is CASSPGQGSNQPQHF.

This clonotype was observed at least ten times. The chain uses TRBV20-1 and TRBJ1-2; D uncertain. Deletions cut 0 bases from V and 6 bases from J, with 11 bases between. The CDR3 consists of 13 residues. Germline CDR1 is DFQATT and CDR2 is SNEGSKA (reference sequence). Here the CDR3 DNA reads TGCAGTGCTAGAGATCTTATGACGGATGGCTACACCTTC. It yields the protein CSARDLMTDGYTF.

In its sample, this clonotype is medium-sized. The chain joins TRBV5-1 to TRBJ2-3, with D tentatively TRBD2 (6 bases). V was clipped by 0 bases and J by 5 bases, with 16 bases between them. The CDR3 loop spans 16 amino acids. CDR1 is SGHRS and CDR2 is YFSETQ in the germline V gene. The CDR3: CASSLAGDPVLDTQYF. CDR3 coding DNA: TGCGCCAGCAGCTTGGCGGGGGACCCGGTATTAGATACGCAGTATTTT.

V is TRBV11-2 and J is TRBJ2-1; D possibly corresponds to TRBD2 (5 bases). V was cut by 7 bases and J by 4 bases, with 14 bases left in between. The length of the CDR3 is 14 residues. Per germline, CDR1 SGHAT and CDR2 FQNNGV. CDR3 region: CASICSREYNEQFF. Here the CDR3 DNA reads TGTGCCAGCATCTGTTCCCGGGAATACAATGAGCAGTTCTTC.

This clonotype was recorded at least ten times. At one end, the junction sequence differs from germline, possibly due to a read error. The chain recombines TRBV7-3 with TRBJ2-3; D uncertain. The CDR3 is 12 residues long. The germline V gene encodes CDR1 SGHTA and CDR2 FQGTGA. The CDR3 nucleotides read TGCGCCAGCAGCTTGGGCACAGATACGCAGTATTTT. Its protein product is CASSLGTDTQYF.

This clonotype was counted ten times or more. This CDR3 is CAISETASSYEQYF. In DNA, the CDR3 is TGTGCCATCAGTGAGACGGCATCCTCCTACGAGCAGTACTTC. The V gene is TRBV10-3, the J gene TRBJ2-7, with unresolved D. Trimming stripped 2 bases from V and 0 bases from J, with 8 bases between. CDR1 is ENHRY, CDR2 SYGVKD, per germline. This CDR3 is 14 amino acids long.

There are many counts of this clonotype. The chain employs TRBV7-2 and TRBJ1-2, with D hard to call. V was shortened by 3 bases and J by 4 bases, with 9 bases between the two germline ends. Per the germline V gene, CDR1 is SGHTA and CDR2 is FQGNSA. The CDR3 totals 13 residues. CDR3 DNA sequence: TGTGCCAGCAGCTTCGGCAGGAGCTATGGCTACACCTTC. It is translated as CASSFGRSYGYTF.

This clonotype has ten or more counts. The V and J genes are TRBV29-1 and TRBJ2-7, with 7 bases that match TRBD1. Looked up from germline, CDR1 is SQVTM and CDR2 is ANQGSEA. This CDR3 has 13 amino acids. V was pared by 6 bases and J by 1 base, with 6 bases of the junction left unmatched. CDR3 DNA: TGCAGCGTCCACCGGACAGGTTCCTACGAGCAGTACTTC. Protein sequence: CSVHRTGSYEQYF.

Of note for this clonotype: A much more abundant neighbour one base away suggests this may be a read error. Here the CDR3 reads CAIRPPSGNTKYF. In nucleotides, the CDR3 is TGTGCCATCAGGCCTCCCTCTGGAAACACCAAATATTTT. The chain couples TRBV10-3 to TRBJ1-3; no clear D. Per germline, CDR1 ENHRY and CDR2 SYGVKD. The CDR3 runs to 13 residues.

This clonotype was seen at least ten times. The rearrangement uses TRBV20-1 and TRBJ2-3; TRBD2 aligns across 10 bases. This CDR3 has 16 amino acids. The J segment lost 2 bases and the V segment lost 6 bases, leaving 11 bases of the junction unmatched. The germline CDR1 and CDR2 sequences are DFQATT and SNEGSKA (reference sequence). CDR3 loop: CSAHRLAGGATDTQYF. The CDR3, as DNA: TGCAGTGCCCACAGGTTAGCGGGGGGCGCCACAGATACGCAGTATTTT.

This clonotype was picked up many times. The chain employs TRBV7-2 and TRBJ2-1; TRBD2 aligns across 10 bases. Germline V gene lookup returns CDR1 SGHTA and CDR2 FQGNSA. This CDR3 comprises 19 residues. The V segment lost 1 base and the J segment 5 bases; nucleotides outside the gene matches: 14. The CDR3 bases are TGTGCCAGCAGCTTAGTTCGAGTAGCGGGGGGCCTGGACAACAATGAGCAGTTCTTC. The encoded protein is CASSLVRVAGGLDNNEQFF. The full variable domain, its missing parts supplied by reference TRBV7-2 and TRBJ2-1, is GAGVSQSPSNKVTEKGKDVELRCDPISGHTALYWYRQSLGQGLEFLIYFQGNSAPDKSGLPSDRFSAERTGGSVSTLTIQRTQQEDSAVYLCASSLVRVAGGLDNNEQFFGPGTRLTVL.

This clonotype was counted ten times or more. The genes are TRBV5-5 and TRBJ2-7; 7 nucleotides line up with TRBD1. The germline gives CDR1 SGHKS, CDR2 YYEKEE (reference sequence). V shed 4 bases and J 3 bases; nucleotides not matched to a gene: 10. The CDR3 sequence is 15 residues long. The CDR3 sequence: CASSTGPGTVYEQYF. CDR3 nucleotides: TGTGCCAGCAGCACCGGCCCCGGGACAGTCTACGAGCAGTACTTC.

This clonotype has ten or more counts. This chain joins TRBV12-3 or TRBV12-4 and TRBJ2-7; 9 bases fit TRBD1. This CDR3 spans 15 amino acids. Germline trimming cut 4 bases from V and 4 bases from J; bases unmatched to any gene: 8. The CDR3 DNA reads TGTGCCAGCAGTTCGACCGGGACAGGGATGTACGAGCAGTACTTC. Its protein is CASSSTGTGMYEQYF.

A single count supports this clonotype. One end of the junction fails to match germline, which may point to a read error. This sequence joins TRBV20-1 and TRBJ2-7, with 9 bases that match TRBD1. From germline, CDR1 is DFQATT and CDR2 SNEGSKA (reference sequence). This CDR3 is 15 amino acids long. CDR3 region: CSATKTTGGSCEQYF. CDR3 bases: TGCAGTGCTACCAAGACCACAGGGGGCTCCTGCGAGCAGTACTTC.

For this clonotype: It is likely a read error, because the conserved phenylalanine at the end of the CDR3 is missing. The DNA is left out, because the CDR3 cannot be placed on it with certainty; the CDR3 is given as TCRdb lists it. This rearrangement joins TRBV5-1 to TRBJ1-1; TRBD1 reflects the table's D call only, with no check against the DNA. In germline, CDR1 is SGHRS, CDR2 YFSETQ. The length of the CDR3 is 15 amino acids, counting both ends. CDR3 sequence reads: CASSPGRSGNTEALL.

This clonotype showed up just once. This sequence joins TRBV7-2 and TRBJ1-5; tentatively, D is TRBD1 (5 bases). The CDR3 sequence is 13 residues long. V lost 6 bases to trimming and J lost 4 bases, with 10 bases between them. CDR1 SGHTA and CDR2 FQGNSA come from the germline V gene. The CDR3 is CASRRGINQPQHF. In DNA form, the CDR3 reads TGTGCCAGCAGGCGGGGCATTAATCAGCCCCAGCATTTT. The entire variable domain, with the rest obtained from reference TRBV7-2 and TRBJ1-5, is as follows: GAGVSQSPSNKVTEKGKDVELRCDPISGHTALYWYRQSLGQGLEFLIYFQGNSAPDKSGLPSDRFSAERTGGSVSTLTIQRTQQEDSAVYLCASRRGINQPQHFGDGTRLSIL.

This clonotype was detected many times. This chain uses TRBV7-9 with TRBJ1-2; D remains unclear. From germline, CDR1 is SEHNR and CDR2 FQNEAQ (reference sequence). Trimming stripped 5 bases from V and 2 bases from J, with 24 bases between. The CDR3 totals 18 residues. In nucleotides, the CDR3 is TGTGCCAGCAGCCCACGCTTGACCGACGTGAGGATAAACTATGGCTACACCTTC. This gives the protein CASSPRLTDVRINYGYTF.